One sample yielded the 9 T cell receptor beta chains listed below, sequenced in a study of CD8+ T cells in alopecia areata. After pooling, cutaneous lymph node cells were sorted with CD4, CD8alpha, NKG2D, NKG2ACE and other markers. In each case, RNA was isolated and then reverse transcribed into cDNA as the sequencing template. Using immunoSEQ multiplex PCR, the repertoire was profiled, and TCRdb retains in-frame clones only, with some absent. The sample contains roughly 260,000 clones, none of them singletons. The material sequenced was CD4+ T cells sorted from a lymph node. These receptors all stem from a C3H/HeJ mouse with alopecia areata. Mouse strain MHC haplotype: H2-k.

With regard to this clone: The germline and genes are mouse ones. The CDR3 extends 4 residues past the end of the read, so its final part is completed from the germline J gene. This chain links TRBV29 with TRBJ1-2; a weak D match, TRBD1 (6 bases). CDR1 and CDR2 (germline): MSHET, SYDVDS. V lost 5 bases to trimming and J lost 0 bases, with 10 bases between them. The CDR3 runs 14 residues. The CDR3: CASSLRGTNSDYTF. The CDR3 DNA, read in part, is TGTGCTAGCAGTCTCAGGGGTACAAACTCC.

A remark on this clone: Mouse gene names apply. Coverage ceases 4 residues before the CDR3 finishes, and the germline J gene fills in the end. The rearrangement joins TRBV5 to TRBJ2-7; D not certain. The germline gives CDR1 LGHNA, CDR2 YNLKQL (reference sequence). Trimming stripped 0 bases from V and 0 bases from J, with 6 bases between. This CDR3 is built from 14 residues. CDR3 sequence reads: CASSQDHSSYEQYF. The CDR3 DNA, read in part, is TGTGCCAGCAGCCAAGATCACAGCTCCTAT.

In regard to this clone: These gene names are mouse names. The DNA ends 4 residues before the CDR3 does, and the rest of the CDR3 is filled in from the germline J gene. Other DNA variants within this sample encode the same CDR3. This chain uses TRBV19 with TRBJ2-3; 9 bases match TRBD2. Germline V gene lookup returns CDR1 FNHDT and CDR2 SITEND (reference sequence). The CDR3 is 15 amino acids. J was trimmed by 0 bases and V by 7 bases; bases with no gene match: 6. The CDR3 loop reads CASSGLGTSAETLYF. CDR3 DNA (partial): TGTGCCAGCTCCGGACTGGGGACTAGTGCAGAA.

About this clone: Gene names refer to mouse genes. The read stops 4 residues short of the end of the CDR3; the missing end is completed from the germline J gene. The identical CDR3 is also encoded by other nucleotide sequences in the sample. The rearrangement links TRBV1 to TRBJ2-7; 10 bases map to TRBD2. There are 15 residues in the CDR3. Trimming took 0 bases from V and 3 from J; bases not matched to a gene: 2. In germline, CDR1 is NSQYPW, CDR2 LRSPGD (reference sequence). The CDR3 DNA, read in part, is TGCACCTGCAGTGCAGATCGGACTGGGGGCTAT. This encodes CTCSADRTGGY. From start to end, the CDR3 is CTCSADRTGGYEQYF.

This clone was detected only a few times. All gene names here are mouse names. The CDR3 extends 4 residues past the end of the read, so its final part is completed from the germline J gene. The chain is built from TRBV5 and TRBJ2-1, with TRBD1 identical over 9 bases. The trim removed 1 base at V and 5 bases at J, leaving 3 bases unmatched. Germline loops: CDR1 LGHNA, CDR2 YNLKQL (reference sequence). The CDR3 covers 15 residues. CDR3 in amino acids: CASSQVGTGNAEQFF. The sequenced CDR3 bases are TGTGCCAGCAGCCAAGTAGGGACAGGGAATGCT.

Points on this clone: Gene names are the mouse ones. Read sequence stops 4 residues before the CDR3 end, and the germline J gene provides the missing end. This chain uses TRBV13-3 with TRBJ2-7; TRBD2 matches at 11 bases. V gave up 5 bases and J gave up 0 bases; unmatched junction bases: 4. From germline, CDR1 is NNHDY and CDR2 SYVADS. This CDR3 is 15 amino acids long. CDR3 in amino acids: CASRPDWGGSYEQYF. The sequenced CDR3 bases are TGTGCCAGCAGGCCCGACTGGGGGGGCTCCTAT.

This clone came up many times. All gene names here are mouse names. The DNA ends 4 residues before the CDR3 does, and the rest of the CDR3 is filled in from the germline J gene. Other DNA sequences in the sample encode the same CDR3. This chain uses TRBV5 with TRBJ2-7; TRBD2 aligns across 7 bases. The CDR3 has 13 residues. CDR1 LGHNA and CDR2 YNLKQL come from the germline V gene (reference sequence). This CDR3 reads CASSQDGGYEQYF. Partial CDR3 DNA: TGTGCCAGCAGCCAAGATGGGGGGTAT.

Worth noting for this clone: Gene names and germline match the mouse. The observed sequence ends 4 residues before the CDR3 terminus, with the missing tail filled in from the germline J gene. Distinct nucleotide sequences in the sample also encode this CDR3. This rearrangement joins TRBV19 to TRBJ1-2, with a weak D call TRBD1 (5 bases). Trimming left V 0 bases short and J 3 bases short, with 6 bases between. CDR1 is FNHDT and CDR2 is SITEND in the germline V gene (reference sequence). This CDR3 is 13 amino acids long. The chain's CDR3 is CASSIGGDSDYTF. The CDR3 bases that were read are TGTGCCAGCAGTATAGGGGGCGACTCC.

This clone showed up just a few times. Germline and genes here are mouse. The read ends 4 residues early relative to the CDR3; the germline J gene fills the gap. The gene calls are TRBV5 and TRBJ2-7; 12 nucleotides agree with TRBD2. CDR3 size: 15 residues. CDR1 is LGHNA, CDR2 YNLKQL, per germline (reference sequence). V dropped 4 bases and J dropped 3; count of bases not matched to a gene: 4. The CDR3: CASSPRLGGHYEQYF. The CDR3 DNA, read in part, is TGTGCCAGCAGCCCCCGACTGGGGGGGCACTAT.